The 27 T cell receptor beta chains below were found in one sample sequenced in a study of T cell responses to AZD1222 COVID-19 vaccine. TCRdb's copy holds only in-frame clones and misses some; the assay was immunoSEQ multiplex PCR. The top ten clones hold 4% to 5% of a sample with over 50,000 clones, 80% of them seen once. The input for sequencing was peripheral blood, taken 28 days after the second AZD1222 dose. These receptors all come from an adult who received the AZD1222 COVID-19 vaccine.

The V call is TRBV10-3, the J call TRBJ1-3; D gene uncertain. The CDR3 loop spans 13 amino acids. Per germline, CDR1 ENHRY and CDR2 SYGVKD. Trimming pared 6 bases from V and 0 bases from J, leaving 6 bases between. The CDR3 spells CAISMGSGNTIYF. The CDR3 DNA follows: TGTGCCATCAGCATGGGCTCTGGAAACACCATATATTTT.

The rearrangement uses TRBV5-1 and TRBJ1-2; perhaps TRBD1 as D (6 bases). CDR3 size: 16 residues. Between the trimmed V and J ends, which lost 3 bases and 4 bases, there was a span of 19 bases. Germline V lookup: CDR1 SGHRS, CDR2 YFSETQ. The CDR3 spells CASSSRIGGTSYGYTF. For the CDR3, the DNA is TGCGCCAGCAGCTCTCGAATAGGGGGTACGAGCTATGGCTACACCTTC.

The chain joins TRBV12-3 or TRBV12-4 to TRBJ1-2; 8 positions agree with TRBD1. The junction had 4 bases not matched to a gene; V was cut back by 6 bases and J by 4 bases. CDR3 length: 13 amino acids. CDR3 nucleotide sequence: TGTGCCAGCAGCCCGGACAGGGCCTATGGCTACACCTTC. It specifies CASSPDRAYGYTF.

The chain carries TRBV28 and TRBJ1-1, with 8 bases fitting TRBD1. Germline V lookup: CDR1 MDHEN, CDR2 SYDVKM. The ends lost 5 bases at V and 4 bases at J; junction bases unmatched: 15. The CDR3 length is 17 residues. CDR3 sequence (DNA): TGTGCCAGCAGTCTAAATTCGGACAGGGTTTATAGCACTGAAGCTTTCTTT. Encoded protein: CASSLNSDRVYSTEAFF.

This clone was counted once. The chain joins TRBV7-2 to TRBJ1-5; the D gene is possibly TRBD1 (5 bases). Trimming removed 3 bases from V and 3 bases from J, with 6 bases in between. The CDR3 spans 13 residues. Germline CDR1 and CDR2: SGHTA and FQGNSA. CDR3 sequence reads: CASSLGLNQPQHF. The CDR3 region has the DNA TGTGCCAGCAGCTTGGGGCTCAATCAGCCCCAGCATTTT.

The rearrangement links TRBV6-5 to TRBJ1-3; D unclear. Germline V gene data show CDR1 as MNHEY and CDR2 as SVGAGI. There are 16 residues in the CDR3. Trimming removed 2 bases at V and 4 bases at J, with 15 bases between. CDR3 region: CASSYKSLIPGNTIYF. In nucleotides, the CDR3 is TGTGCCAGCAGTTACAAATCCTTGATTCCCGGAAACACCATATATTTT.

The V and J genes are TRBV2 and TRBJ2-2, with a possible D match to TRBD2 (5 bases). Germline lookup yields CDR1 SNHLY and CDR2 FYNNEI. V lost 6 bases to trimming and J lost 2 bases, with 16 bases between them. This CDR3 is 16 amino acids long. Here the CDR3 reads CASRALGRGNTGELFF. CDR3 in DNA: TGTGCCAGCAGGGCCCTGGGGAGAGGCAACACCGGGGAGCTGTTTTTT. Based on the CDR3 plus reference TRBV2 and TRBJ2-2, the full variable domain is EPEVTQTPSHQVTQMGQEVILRCVPISNHLYFYWYRQILGQKVEFLVSFYNNEISEKSEIFDDQFSVERPDGSNFTLKIRSTKLEDSAMYFCASRALGRGNTGELFFGEGSRLTVL.

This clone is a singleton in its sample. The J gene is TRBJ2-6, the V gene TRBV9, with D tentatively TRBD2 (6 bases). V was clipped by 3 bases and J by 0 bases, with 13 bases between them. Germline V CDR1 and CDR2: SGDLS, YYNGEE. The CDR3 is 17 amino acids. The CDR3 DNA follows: TGTGCCAGCAGCGCCCGGGACTCCAGCTCTGGGGCCAACGTCCTGACTTTC. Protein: CASSARDSSSGANVLTF.

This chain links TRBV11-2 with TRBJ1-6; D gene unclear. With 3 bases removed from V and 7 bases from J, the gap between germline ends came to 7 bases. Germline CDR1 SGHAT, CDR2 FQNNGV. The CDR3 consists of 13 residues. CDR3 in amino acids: CASSLELNSPLHF. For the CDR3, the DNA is TGTGCCAGCAGCTTGGAACTAAATTCACCCCTCCACTTT. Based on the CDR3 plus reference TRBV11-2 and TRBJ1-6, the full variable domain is EAGVAQSPRYKIIEKRQSVAFWCNPISGHATLYWYQQILGQGPKLLIQFQNNGVVDDSQLPKDRFSAERLKGVDSTLKIQPAKLEDSAVYLCASSLELNSPLHFGNGTRLTVT.

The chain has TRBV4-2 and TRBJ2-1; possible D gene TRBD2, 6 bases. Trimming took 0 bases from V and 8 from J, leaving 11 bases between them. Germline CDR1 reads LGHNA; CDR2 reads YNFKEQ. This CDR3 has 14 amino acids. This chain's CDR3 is CASSQDQEGYEQFF. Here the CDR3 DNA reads TGTGCCAGCAGCCAAGATCAGGAGGGGTATGAGCAGTTCTTC.

CDR3 nucleotides: TGTGCCAGCAGTTACAATATTAATCAGCCCCAGCATTTT. It translates to CASSYNINQPQHF. The chain has TRBV6-5 and TRBJ1-5; D gene unclear. Germline values: CDR1 MNHEY, CDR2 SVGAGI. V was shortened by 2 bases and J by 4 bases, with 6 bases between the two germline ends. The CDR3 has 13 amino acids.

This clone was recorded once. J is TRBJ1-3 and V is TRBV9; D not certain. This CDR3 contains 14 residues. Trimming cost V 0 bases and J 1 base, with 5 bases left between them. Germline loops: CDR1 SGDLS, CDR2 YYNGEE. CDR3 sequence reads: CASSVEGSGNTIYF. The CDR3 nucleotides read TGTGCCAGCAGCGTAGAAGGGTCTGGAAACACCATATATTTT. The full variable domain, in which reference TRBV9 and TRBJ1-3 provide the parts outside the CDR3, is DSGVTQTPKHLITATGQRVTLRCSPRSGDLSVYWYQQSLDQGLQFLIQYYNGEERAKGNILERFSAQQFPDLHSELNLSSLELGDSALYFCASSVEGSGNTIYFGEGSWLTVV.

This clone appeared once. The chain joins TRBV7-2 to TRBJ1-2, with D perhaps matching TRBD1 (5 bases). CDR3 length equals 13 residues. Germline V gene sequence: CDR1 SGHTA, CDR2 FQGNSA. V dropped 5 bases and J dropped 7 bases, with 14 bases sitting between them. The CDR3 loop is CASSTVGLSGYTF. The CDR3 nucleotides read TGTGCCAGCAGCACGGTGGGACTCTCTGGCTACACCTTC.

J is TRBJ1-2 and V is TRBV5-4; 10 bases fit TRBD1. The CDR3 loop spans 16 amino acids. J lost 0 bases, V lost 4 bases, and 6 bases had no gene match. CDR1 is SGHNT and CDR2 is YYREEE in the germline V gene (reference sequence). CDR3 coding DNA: TGTGCCAGCAGCCCGGGACAGGGGACGGCTAACTATGGCTACACCTTC. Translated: CASSPGQGTANYGYTF.

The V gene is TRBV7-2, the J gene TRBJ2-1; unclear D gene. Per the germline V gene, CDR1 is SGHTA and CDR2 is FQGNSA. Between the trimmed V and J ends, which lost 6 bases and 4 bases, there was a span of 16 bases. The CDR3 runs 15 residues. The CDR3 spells CASRPPGAEYNEQFF. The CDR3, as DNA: TGTGCCAGCAGACCCCCCGGTGCTGAATACAATGAGCAGTTCTTC.

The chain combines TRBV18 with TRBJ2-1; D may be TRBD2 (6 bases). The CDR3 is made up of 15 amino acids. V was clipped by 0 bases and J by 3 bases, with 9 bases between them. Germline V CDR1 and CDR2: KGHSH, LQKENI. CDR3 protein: CASSPPGGFYNEQFF. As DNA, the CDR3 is TGTGCCAGCTCACCACCGGGGGGTTTCTACAATGAGCAGTTCTTC.

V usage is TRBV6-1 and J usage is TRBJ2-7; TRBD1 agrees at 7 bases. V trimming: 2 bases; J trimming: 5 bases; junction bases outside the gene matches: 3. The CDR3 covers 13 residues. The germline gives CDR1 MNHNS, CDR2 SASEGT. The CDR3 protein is CASSEMTGHEQYV. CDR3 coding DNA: TGTGCCAGCAGTGAAATGACAGGGCACGAGCAGTACGTC.

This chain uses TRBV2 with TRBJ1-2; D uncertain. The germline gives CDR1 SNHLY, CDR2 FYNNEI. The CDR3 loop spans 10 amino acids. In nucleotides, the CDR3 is TGTGCTCTGGGTGCGGCTGGCTACACCTTC. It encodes CALGAAGYTF.

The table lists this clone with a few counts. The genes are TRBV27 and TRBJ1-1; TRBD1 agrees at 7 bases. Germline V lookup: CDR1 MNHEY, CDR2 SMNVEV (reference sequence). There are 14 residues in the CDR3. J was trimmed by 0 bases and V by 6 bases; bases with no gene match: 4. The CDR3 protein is CASSWGQMNTEAFF. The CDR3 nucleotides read TGTGCCAGCAGCTGGGGACAGATGAACACTGAAGCTTTCTTT.

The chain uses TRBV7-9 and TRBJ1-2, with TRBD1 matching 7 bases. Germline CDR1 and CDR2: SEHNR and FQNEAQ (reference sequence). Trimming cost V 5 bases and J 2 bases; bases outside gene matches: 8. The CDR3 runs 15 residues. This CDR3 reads CASSPPWDSNYGYTF. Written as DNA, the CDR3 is TGTGCCAGCAGCCCGCCGTGGGACAGCAACTATGGCTACACCTTC.

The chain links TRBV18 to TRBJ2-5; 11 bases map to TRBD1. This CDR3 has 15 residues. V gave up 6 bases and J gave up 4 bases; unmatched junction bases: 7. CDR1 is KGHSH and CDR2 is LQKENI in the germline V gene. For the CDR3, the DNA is TGTGCCAGCTCGCCAAGGACAGGGGGCGTAGAGACCCAGTACTTC. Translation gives CASSPRTGGVETQYF.

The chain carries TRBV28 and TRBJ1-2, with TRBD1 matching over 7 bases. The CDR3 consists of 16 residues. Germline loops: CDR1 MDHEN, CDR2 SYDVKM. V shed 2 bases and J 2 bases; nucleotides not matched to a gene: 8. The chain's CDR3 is CASSLNTGTVNYGYTF. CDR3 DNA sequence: TGTGCCAGCAGTTTAAACACCGGGACAGTAAACTATGGCTACACCTTC.

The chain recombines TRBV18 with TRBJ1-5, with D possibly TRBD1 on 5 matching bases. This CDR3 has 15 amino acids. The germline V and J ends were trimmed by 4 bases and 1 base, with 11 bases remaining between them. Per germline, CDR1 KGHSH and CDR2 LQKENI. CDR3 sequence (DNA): TGTGCCAGCTCACTAGGGGCGGGAAGCAATCAGCCCCAGCATTTT. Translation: CASSLGAGSNQPQHF. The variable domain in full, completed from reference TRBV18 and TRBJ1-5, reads NAGVMQNPRHLVRRRGQEARLRCSPMKGHSHVYWYRQLPEEGLKFMVYLQKENIIDESGMPKERFSAEFPKEGPSILRIQQVVRGDSAAYFCASSLGAGSNQPQHFGDGTRLSIL.

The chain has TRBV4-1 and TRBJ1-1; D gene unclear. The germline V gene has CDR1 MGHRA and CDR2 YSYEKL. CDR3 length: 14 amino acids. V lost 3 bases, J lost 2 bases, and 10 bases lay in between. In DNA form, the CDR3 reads TGCGCCAGCAGCCACCAAGCCCTAAACACTGAAGCTTTCTTT. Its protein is CASSHQALNTEAFF.

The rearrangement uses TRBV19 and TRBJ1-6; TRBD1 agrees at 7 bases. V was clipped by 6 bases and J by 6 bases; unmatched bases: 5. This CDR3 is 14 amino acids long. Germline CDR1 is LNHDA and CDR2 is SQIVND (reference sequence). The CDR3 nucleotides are TGTGCCAGTAGACCGACAGGGATTAATTCACCCCTCCACTTT. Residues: CASRPTGINSPLHF.

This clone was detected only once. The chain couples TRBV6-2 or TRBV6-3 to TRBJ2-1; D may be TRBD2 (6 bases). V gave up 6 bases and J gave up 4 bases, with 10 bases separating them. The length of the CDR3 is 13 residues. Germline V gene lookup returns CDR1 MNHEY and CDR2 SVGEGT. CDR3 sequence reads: CASSHGSYNEQFF. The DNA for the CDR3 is TGTGCCAGCAGCCACGGGAGTTACAATGAGCAGTTCTTC.

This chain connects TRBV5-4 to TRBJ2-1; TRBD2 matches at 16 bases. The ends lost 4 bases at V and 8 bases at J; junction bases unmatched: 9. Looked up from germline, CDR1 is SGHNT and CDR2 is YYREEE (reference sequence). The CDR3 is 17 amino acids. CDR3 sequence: CASSSGTSGRALHEQFF. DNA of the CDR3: TGTGCCAGCAGCAGTGGGACTAGCGGGAGGGCCTTGCATGAGCAGTTCTTC.